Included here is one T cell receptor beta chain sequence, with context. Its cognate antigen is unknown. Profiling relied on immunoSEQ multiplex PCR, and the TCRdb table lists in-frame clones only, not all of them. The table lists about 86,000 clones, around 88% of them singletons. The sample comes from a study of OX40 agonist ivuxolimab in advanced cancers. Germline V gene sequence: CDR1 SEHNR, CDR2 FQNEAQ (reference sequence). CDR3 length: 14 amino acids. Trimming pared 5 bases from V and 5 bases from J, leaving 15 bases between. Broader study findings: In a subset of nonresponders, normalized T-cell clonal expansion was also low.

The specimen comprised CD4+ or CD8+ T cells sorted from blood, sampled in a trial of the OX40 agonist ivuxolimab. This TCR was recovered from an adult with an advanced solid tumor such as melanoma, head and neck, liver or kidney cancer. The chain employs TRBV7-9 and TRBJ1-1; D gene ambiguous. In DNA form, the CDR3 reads TGTGCCAGCAGCCCGGGCGGTCCGGGGACTGAAGCTTTCTTT. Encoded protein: CASSPGGPGTEAFF.